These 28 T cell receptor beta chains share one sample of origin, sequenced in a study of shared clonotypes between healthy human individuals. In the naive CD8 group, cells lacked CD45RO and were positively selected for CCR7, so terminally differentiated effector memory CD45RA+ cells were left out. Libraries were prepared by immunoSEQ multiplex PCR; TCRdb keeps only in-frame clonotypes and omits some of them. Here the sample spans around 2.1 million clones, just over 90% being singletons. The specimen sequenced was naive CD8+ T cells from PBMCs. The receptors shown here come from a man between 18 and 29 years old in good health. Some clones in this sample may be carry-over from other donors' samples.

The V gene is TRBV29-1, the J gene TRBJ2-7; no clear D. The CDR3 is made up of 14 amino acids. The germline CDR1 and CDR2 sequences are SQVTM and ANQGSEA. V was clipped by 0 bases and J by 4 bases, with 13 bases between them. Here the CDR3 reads CSVEDPEQLYEQYF. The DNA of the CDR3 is TGCAGCGTTGAAGATCCGGAACAGCTGTACGAGCAGTACTTC.

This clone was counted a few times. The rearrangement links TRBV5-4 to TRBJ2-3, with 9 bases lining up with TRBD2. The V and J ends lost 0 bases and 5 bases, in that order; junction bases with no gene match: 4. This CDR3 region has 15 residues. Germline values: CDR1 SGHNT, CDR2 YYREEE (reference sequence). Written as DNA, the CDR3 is TGTGCCAGCAGCTTGGGCGGGAGGGAGGTAGATACGCAGTATTTT. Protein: CASSLGGREVDTQYF.

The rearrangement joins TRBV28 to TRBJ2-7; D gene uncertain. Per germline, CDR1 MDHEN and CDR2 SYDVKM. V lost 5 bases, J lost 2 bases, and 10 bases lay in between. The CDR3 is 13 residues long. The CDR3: CASSPRAPYEQYF. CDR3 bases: TGTGCCAGCAGTCCCCGGGCCCCCTACGAGCAGTACTTC.

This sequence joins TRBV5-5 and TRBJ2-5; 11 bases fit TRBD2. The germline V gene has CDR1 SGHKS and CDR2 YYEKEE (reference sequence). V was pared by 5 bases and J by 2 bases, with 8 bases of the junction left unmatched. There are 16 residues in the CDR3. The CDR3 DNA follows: TGTGCCAGCAGGTCCCTACTAGCGGGAGAACAAGAGACCCAGTACTTC. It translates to CASRSLLAGEQETQYF.

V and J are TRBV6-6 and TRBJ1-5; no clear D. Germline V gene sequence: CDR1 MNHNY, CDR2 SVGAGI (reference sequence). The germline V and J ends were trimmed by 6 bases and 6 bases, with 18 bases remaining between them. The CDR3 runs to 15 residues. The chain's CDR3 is CASSDRGPGGQPQHF. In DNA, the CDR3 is TGTGCCAGCAGCGACCGCGGGCCTGGCGGTCAGCCCCAGCATTTT.

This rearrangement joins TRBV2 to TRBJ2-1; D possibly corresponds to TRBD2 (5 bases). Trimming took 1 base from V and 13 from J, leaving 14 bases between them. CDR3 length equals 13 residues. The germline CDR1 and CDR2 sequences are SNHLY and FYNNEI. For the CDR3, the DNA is TGTGCCAGCAGTGAAGTAGCGCAAACCCCACAGTTCTTC. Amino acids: CASSEVAQTPQFF.

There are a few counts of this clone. CDR3 residues: CASSIDWNSMNTEAFF. The CDR3 DNA reads TGTGCCAGTAGTATAGATTGGAACAGCATGAACACTGAAGCTTTCTTT. J is TRBJ1-1 and V is TRBV19, with unresolved D. V was cut by 0 bases and J by 0 bases, with 11 bases left in between. From germline, CDR1 is LNHDA and CDR2 SQIVND (reference sequence). CDR3 length: 16 residues.

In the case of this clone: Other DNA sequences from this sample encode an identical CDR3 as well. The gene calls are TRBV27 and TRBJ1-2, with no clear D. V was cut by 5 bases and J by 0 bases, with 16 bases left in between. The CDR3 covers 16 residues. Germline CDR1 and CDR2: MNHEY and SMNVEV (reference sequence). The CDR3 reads CASSPSGGEANYGYTF. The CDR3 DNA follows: TGTGCCAGCAGTCCGTCGGGCGGTGAAGCTAACTATGGCTACACCTTC.

The CDR3 nucleotides read TGTGCCAGCAGCGTAGGGGCGACTAGCCTCTTTTACGATACGCAGTATTTT. This codes for CASSVGATSLFYDTQYF. This chain uses TRBV9 with TRBJ2-3, with TRBD2 matching over 7 bases. This CDR3 region has 17 residues. Germline assignment: CDR1 SGDLS and CDR2 YYNGEE. J lost 6 bases, V lost 0 bases, and 13 bases had no gene match. The full variable domain, in which reference TRBV9 and TRBJ2-3 provide the parts outside the CDR3, is DSGVTQTPKHLITATGQRVTLRCSPRSGDLSVYWYQQSLDQGLQFLIQYYNGEERAKGNILERFSAQQFPDLHSELNLSSLELGDSALYFCASSVGATSLFYDTQYFGPGTRLTVL.

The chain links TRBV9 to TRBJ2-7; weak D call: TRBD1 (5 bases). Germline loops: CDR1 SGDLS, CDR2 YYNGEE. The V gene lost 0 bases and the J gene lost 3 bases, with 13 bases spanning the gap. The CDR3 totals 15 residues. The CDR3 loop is CASSVGVTASYEQYF. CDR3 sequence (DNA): TGTGCCAGCAGCGTAGGAGTGACAGCCAGCTACGAGCAGTACTTC.

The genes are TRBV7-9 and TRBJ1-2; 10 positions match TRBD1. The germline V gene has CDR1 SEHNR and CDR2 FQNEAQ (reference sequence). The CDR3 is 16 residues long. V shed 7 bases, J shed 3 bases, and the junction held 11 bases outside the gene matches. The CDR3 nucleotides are TGTGCCAGCATTTTTTCCGGGACAGGGGAGGACTATGGCTACACCTTC. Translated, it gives CASIFSGTGEDYGYTF.

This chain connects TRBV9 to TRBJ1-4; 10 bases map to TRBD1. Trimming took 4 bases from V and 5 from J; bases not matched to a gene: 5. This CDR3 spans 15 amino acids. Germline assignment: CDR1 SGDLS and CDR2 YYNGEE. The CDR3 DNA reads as TGTGCCAGCAGCACTTGGGGACAGGGGAATGAAAAACTGTTTTTT. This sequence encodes CASSTWGQGNEKLFF.

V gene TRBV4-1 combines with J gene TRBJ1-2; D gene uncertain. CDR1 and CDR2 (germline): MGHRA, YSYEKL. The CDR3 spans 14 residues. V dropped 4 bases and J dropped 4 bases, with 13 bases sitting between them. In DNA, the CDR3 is TGCGCCAGCAGCCTACCCTTTGTGGGCTATGGCTACACCTTC. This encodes CASSLPFVGYGYTF.

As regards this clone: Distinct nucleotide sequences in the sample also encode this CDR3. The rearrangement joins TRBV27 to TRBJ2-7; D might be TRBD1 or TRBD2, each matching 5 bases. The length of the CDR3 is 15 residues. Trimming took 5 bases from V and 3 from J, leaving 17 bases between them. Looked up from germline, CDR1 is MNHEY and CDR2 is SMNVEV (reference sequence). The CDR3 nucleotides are TGTGCCAGCAGTCCACTACCCGGGGCGGGCTACGAGCAGTACTTC. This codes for CASSPLPGAGYEQYF.

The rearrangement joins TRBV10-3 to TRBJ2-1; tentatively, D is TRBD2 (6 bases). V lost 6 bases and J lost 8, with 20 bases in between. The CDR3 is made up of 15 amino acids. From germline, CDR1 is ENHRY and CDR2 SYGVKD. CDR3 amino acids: CAIRTTEEGADEQFF. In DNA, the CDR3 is TGTGCCATCAGAACAACAGAGGAGGGTGCGGATGAGCAGTTCTTC.

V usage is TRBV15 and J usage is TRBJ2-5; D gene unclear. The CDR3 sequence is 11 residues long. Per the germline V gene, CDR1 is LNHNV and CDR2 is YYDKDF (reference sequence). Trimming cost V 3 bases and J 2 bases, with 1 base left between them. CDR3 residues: CATSRQETQYF. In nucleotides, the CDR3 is TGTGCCACCAGCAGGCAAGAGACCCAGTACTTC.

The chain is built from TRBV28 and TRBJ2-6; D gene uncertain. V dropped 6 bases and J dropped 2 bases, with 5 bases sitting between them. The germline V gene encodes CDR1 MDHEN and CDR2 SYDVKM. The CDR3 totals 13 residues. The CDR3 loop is CASSWAGANVLTF. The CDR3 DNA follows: TGTGCCAGCAGCTGGGCTGGGGCCAACGTCCTGACTTTC.

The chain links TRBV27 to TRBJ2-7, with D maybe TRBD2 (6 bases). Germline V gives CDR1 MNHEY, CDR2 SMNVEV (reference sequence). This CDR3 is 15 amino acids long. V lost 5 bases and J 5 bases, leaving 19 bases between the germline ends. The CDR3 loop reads CASSQGTRLSDEQYF. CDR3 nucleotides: TGTGCCAGCAGTCAAGGGACTCGCCTGAGTGACGAGCAGTACTTC.

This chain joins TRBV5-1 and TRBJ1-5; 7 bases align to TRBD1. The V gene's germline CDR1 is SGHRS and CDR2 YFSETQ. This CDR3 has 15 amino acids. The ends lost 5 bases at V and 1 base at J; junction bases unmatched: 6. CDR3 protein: CASRLTGLSNQPQHF. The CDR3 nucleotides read TGCGCCAGCAGGTTGACAGGGCTGAGCAATCAGCCCCAGCATTTT.

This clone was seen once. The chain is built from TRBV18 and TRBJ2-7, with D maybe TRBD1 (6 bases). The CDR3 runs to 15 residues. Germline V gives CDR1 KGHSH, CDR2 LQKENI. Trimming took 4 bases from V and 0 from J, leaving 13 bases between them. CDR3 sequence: CASSQGHPSSYEQYF. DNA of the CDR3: TGTGCCAGCTCACAGGGACATCCGAGCTCCTACGAGCAGTACTTC.

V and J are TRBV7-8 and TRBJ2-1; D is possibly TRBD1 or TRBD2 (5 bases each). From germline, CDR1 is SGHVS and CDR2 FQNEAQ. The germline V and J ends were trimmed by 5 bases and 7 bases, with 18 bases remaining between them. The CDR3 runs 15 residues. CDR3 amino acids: CASSHRDGGRNEQFF. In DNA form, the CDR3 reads TGTGCCAGCAGCCACCGGGACGGAGGACGAAATGAGCAGTTCTTC.

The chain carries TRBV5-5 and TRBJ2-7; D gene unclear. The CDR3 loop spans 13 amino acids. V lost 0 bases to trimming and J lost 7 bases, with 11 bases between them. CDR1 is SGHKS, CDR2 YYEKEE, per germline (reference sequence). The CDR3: CASSLAVHREQYF. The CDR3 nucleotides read TGTGCCAGCAGCTTGGCAGTTCATCGGGAGCAGTACTTC.

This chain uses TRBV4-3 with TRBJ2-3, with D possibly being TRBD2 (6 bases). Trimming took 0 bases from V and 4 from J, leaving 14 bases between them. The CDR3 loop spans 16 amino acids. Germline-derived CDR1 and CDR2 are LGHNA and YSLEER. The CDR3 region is CASSQEYGSSADTQYF. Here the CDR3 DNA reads TGCGCCAGCAGCCAAGAATACGGGAGTAGCGCAGATACGCAGTATTTT.

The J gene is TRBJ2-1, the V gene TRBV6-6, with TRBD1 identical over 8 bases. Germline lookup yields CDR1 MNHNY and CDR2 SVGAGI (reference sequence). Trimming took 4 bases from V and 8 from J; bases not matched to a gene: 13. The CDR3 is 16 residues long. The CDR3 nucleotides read TGTGCCAGCAGTTCCCGACGGACAGGGTTTTTCGATGAGCAGTTCTTC. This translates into CASSSRRTGFFDEQFF.

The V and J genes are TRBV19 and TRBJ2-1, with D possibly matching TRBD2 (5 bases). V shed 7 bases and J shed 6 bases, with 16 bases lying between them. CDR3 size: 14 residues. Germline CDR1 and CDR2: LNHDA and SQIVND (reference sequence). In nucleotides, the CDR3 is TGTGCCAGTATGGAGGACGCAATGGGCAATGAGCAGTTCTTC. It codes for CASMEDAMGNEQFF.

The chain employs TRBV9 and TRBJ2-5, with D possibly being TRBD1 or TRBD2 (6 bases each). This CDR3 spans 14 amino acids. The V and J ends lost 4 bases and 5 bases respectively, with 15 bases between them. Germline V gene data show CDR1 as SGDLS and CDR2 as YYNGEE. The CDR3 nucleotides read TGTGCCAGCAGCCCGGGGGCGGGTCAGGAGACCCAGTACTTC. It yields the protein CASSPGAGQETQYF.

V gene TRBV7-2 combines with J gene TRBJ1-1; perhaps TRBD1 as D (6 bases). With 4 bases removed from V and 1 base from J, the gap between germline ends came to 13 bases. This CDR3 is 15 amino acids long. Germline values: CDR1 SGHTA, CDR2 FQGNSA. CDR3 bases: TGTGCCAGCAGCTCAACCGGGACAAAGAACACTGAAGCTTTCTTT. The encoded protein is CASSSTGTKNTEAFF. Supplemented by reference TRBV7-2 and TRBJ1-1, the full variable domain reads GAGVSQSPSNKVTEKGKDVELRCDPISGHTALYWYRQSLGQGLEFLIYFQGNSAPDKSGLPSDRFSAERTGGSVSTLTIQRTQQEDSAVYLCASSSTGTKNTEAFFGQGTRLTVV.

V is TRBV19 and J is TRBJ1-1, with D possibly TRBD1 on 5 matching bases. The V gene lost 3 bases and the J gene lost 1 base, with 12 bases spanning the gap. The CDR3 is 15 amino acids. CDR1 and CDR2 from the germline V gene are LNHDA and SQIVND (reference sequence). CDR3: CASSIIGGKNTEAFF. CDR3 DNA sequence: TGTGCCAGTAGTATCATCGGGGGGAAGAACACTGAAGCTTTCTTT.